Each of the 27 T cell receptor beta chains below was sequenced from the same sample in a study of T cell clonality in common variable immunodeficiency. Using immunoSEQ multiplex PCR, the repertoire was profiled, and TCRdb retains in-frame clones only, with some absent. The counts give about 40,000 clones, none of them seen only once; less than 4.5% is held by the top ten. The sequenced material came from peripheral blood mononuclear cells. The receptor set was obtained from a person aged 18 to 70 in good health.

The table lists this clone with many counts. The read terminates 3 residues ahead of where the CDR3 ends, so the germline J gene completes it. The chain employs TRBV29-1 and TRBJ1-4; 11 bases align to TRBD1. Trimming removed 4 bases from V and 7 bases from J; junction bases left unmatched: 2. The CDR3 spans 13 residues. CDR1 SQVTM and CDR2 ANQGSEA come from the germline V gene. The CDR3 spells CSVVGTGGEKLFF. The CDR3 bases that were read are TGCAGCGTTGTGGGGACAGGGGGTGAAAAA.

This clone was seen many times. With the read ending 3 residues before the CDR3 end, the germline J gene is used to fill in that end. This chain uses TRBV19 with TRBJ2-5; 9 nucleotides line up with TRBD2. CDR1 is LNHDA, CDR2 SQIVND, per germline (reference sequence). This CDR3 is 15 amino acids long. Unmatched junction bases numbered 2, after V lost 3 bases and J lost 0 bases. CDR3 bases read: TGTGCCAGTAGTATCGCGGGGGGGTACCAAGAGACC. Translation gives CASSIAGGYQET. In full, the CDR3 reads CASSIAGGYQETQYF. Full variable domain (remainder filled in from reference TRBV19 and TRBJ2-5): DGGITQSPKYLFRKEGQNVTLSCEQNLNHDAMYWYRQDPGQGLRLIYYSQIVNDFQKGDIAEGYSVSREKKESFPLTVTSAQKNPTAFYLCASSIAGGYQETQYFGPGTRLLVL.

This clone was found many times. CDR3: CASTFGVAGGQETQYF. CDR3 DNA, as far as it was read: TGTGCCAGCACCTTTGGGGTAGCGGGGGGCCAAGAGACC. The chain recombines TRBV12-3 or TRBV12-4 with TRBJ2-5; 10 bases align to TRBD2. The CDR3 is cut off 3 residues early in the read; its end comes from the germline J gene. CDR3 length equals 16 residues. Trimming took 7 bases from V and 1 from J; bases not matched to a gene: 9.

At least ten counts were recorded for this clone. The read is 3 residues too short to cover the CDR3 end, so that end is filled in from the germline J gene. V gene TRBV19 combines with J gene TRBJ1-1; D is possibly TRBD1 (5 bases). The CDR3 runs 18 residues. V was clipped by 3 bases and J by 0 bases, with 20 bases between them. Germline loops: CDR1 LNHDA, CDR2 SQIVND (reference sequence). The part of the CDR3 DNA that was read is TGTGCCAGTAGTATCGCCGAAGGGGTTCTTTGGATGAACACTGAA. This encodes CASSIAEGVLWMNTE. The full CDR3 protein reads CASSIAEGVLWMNTEAFF. The whole variable domain, filled in from reference TRBV19 and TRBJ1-1, reads DGGITQSPKYLFRKEGQNVTLSCEQNLNHDAMYWYRQDPGQGLRLIYYSQIVNDFQKGDIAEGYSVSREKKESFPLTVTSAQKNPTAFYLCASSIAEGVLWMNTEAFFGQGTRLTVV.

Many counts were recorded for this clone. The sequenced fragment ends 3 residues before the CDR3 boundary, so the rest is inferred from the germline J gene. The chain recombines TRBV5-4 with TRBJ1-5; no firm D call. Germline V gene sequence: CDR1 SGHNT, CDR2 YYREEE (reference sequence). CDR3 length: 14 amino acids. V was pared by 0 bases and J by 8 bases, with 12 bases between. The chain's CDR3 is CASSLGGGPEPQHF. CDR3 DNA (partial): TGTGCCAGCAGCTTGGGTGGTGGTCCGGAGCCC.

As to this clone: The read ends 3 residues shy of where the CDR3 ends; the end is completed using the germline J gene. The rearrangement links TRBV11-2 to TRBJ1-2; no clear D. This CDR3 contains 12 residues. Trimming took 4 bases from V and 7 from J, leaving 10 bases between them. Germline loops: CDR1 SGHAT, CDR2 FQNNGV. The CDR3 sequence is CASSYEEVGYTF. CDR3 DNA (partial): TGTGCCAGCAGCTATGAAGAGGTTGGC.

This clone was counted between two and nine times. Coverage ceases 3 residues before the CDR3 finishes, and the germline J gene fills in the end. The gene calls are TRBV18 and TRBJ1-2, with TRBD1 matching 9 bases. The CDR3 totals 14 residues. Trimming took 3 bases from V and 3 from J; bases not matched to a gene: 2. CDR1 is KGHSH and CDR2 is LQKENI in the germline V gene. The chain's CDR3 is CASSPRQGDYGYTF. The DNA read from the CDR3 is TGTGCCAGCTCACCCAGACAGGGGGACTATGGC.

This clone has a handful of counts. The CDR3 end is not reached by the read, which stops 3 residues before it; the germline J gene fills it in. The V gene is TRBV19, the J gene TRBJ1-1; D gene uncertain. This CDR3 comprises 12 residues. Germline CDR1 LNHDA, CDR2 SQIVND (reference sequence). Partial CDR3 DNA: TGTGCCAGTAGAGGACTCGCCTACGAG. It specifies CASRGLAYE. The CDR3 in full is CASRGLAYEAFF.

This clone showed up many times. Being one base from a much bigger clone, this may be a read error. From the germline J gene comes the end of the CDR3, since the read stops 3 residues before it. The rearrangement joins TRBV30 to TRBJ2-2; weak D call: TRBD1 (5 bases). The CDR3 length is 16 residues. In germline, CDR1 is GTSNPN, CDR2 SVGIG (reference sequence). CDR3 loop: CAWRWGSVTGANVLFF. The covered CDR3 bases are TGTGCCTGGAGATGGGGCTCGGTGACTGGGGCCAACGTG.

This clone was observed a few times. The germline gene is not matched at one end of the junction; a read error may be the cause. From the germline J gene comes the end of the CDR3, since the read stops 3 residues before it. The sample carries other DNA sequences with the same CDR3. The chain recombines TRBV5-1 with TRBJ1-3, with D possibly matching TRBD1 (6 bases). CDR3 length equals 15 residues. Germline V CDR1 and CDR2: SGHRS, YFSETQ. The covered CDR3 bases are TGCGCCAGCAGCACGGACAGCTTCTCTGGAAACACG. Translation: CASSTDSFSGNT. The whole CDR3 protein is CASSTDSFSGNTIYF.

Many counts were recorded for this clone. The CDR3 is cut off 3 residues early in the read; its end comes from the germline J gene. The chain couples TRBV19 to TRBJ2-1; 12 bases are shared with TRBD2. The CDR3 length is 15 residues. V shed 3 bases and J 6 bases; nucleotides not matched to a gene: 3. Germline CDR1 LNHDA, CDR2 SQIVND (reference sequence). CDR3 DNA (partial): TGTGCCAGTAGTATTGGACTAGCGGGACCCAATGAG. It codes for CASSIGLAGPNE. The entire CDR3 reads CASSIGLAGPNEQFF.

This clone occurred many times. The sequence runs out 3 residues before the end of the CDR3; the remainder is reconstructed from the germline J gene. This chain links TRBV9 with TRBJ2-5, with a possible D match to TRBD2 (6 bases). Germline V gene sequence: CDR1 SGDLS, CDR2 YYNGEE. The CDR3 spans 14 residues. The V and J ends lost 1 base and 5 bases respectively, with 12 bases between them. The sequenced part of the CDR3 DNA is TGTGCCAGCAGCGTATCGGGGGTCAGGGAGACC. Translating it yields CASSVSGVRET. The CDR3 as a whole reads CASSVSGVRETQYF.

To note about this clone: The read comes to an end 3 residues before the CDR3 does, leaving the germline J gene to fill in the end. The chain uses TRBV7-8 and TRBJ2-1; D possibly corresponds to TRBD2 (6 bases). The length of the CDR3 is 17 residues. The germline CDR1 and CDR2 sequences are SGHVS and FQNEAQ. The germline V and J ends were trimmed by 3 bases and 4 bases, with 19 bases remaining between them. CDR3 bases read: TGTGCCAGCAGCTTCGAAGGGCAGGGACTTAGGTACAATGAG. It specifies CASSFEGQGLRYNE. The full-length CDR3 reads as CASSFEGQGLRYNEQFF.

This clone was found many times. The read stops 3 residues short of the end of the CDR3; the missing end is completed from the germline J gene. The chain couples TRBV6-2 or TRBV6-3 to TRBJ2-2; 12 nucleotides align to TRBD2. Trimming cost V 4 bases and J 6 bases; bases outside gene matches: 6. The CDR3 sequence is 16 residues long. Germline-derived CDR1 and CDR2 are MNHEY and SVGEGT. Incomplete CDR3 DNA: TGTGCCAGCAGTTGGACTAGCGGGAAGCGGGCCGGGGAG. It is translated as CASSWTSGKRAGE. The full CDR3 sequence reads CASSWTSGKRAGELFF.

In regard to this clone: The CDR3 is cut off 3 residues early in the read; its end comes from the germline J gene. The chain joins TRBV5-1 to TRBJ2-1, with D uncertain. Germline V gene lookup returns CDR1 SGHRS and CDR2 YFSETQ. The V end lost 0 bases, the J end lost 0 bases, and 4 bases lay between the germline ends. This CDR3 spans 14 amino acids. CDR3 DNA, as far as it was read: TGCGCCAGCAGCTTGGGTAGCTCCTACAATGAG. Translation: CASSLGSSYNE. The full-length CDR3 reads as CASSLGSSYNEQFF. Filled out from reference TRBV5-1 and TRBJ2-1, the complete variable domain reads KAGVTQTPRYLIKTRGQQVTLSCSPISGHRSVSWYQQTPGQGLQFLFEYFSETQRNKGNFPGRFSGRQFSNSRSEMNVSTLELGDSALYLCASSLGSSYNEQFFGPGTRLTVL.

The table lists this clone with many counts. The read halts 3 residues ahead of the CDR3 end, with the missing end drawn from the germline J gene. The chain is built from TRBV20-1 and TRBJ1-2; 7 nucleotides agree with TRBD1. CDR3 length: 13 amino acids. Unmatched junction bases numbered 3, after V lost 5 bases and J lost 0 bases. The germline V gene encodes CDR1 DFQATT and CDR2 SNEGSKA (reference sequence). The CDR3 bases that were read are TGCAGTGCTCCGACAGGGACTAACTATGGC. This codes for CSAPTGTNYG. The entire CDR3 is CSAPTGTNYGYTF.

As to this clone: The read gets to within 3 residues of the CDR3 end, and the germline J gene fills in the rest. J is TRBJ2-3 and V is TRBV7-6; 12 bases align to TRBD2. Germline V gene sequence: CDR1 SGHVS, CDR2 FNYEAQ. After removal of 2 bases from V and 5 bases from J, the junction contained 11 bases not matched to a gene. The CDR3 covers 18 residues. CDR3 bases read: TGTGCCAGCAGCTTAATGCCACTAGCGGGGGGCCAGCGAGATACG. It is translated as CASSLMPLAGGQRDT. The entire CDR3 protein reads CASSLMPLAGGQRDTQYF.

This clone was seen ten or more times. The read terminates 3 residues before the CDR3 end, so the remaining end is supplied by the germline J gene. V is TRBV5-5 and J is TRBJ1-1; possible D gene TRBD1, 5 bases. The germline V gene encodes CDR1 SGHKS and CDR2 YYEKEE (reference sequence). V lost 5 bases to trimming and J lost 6 bases, with 14 bases between them. CDR3 size: 13 residues. Partial CDR3 DNA: TGTGCCAGCAGTTTGACCCCGGGGGCTGAA. Translation: CASSLTPGAE. The entire CDR3 protein reads CASSLTPGAEAFF. The variable domain in full, completed from reference TRBV5-5 and TRBJ1-1, reads DAGVTQSPTHLIKTRGQQVTLRCSPISGHKSVSWYQQVLGQGPQFIFQYYEKEERGRGNFPDRFSARQFPNYSSELNVNALLLGDSALYLCASSLTPGAEAFFGQGTRLTVV.

This clone was detected ten times or more. The read terminates 3 residues ahead of where the CDR3 ends, so the germline J gene completes it. This chain links TRBV20-1 with TRBJ2-7; 10 bases are shared with TRBD1. The CDR3 contains 14 residues. V dropped 3 bases and J dropped 4; count of bases not matched to a gene: 6. CDR1 DFQATT and CDR2 SNEGSKA come from the germline V gene (reference sequence). The CDR3 is CSASPGQGFYEQYF. CDR3 DNA, as far as it was read: TGCAGTGCTAGCCCGGGACAGGGGTTTTACGAG.

This clone was found a few times. The sequenced CDR3 bases are TGTGCCAGCAGCTTAGGGGACAGGGCAGGAGATACG. The encoded protein is CASSLGDRAGDT. The CDR3 reads in full as CASSLGDRAGDTQYF. The chain has TRBV7-9 and TRBJ2-3; 9 bases line up with TRBD1. The observed sequence ends 3 residues before the CDR3 terminus, with the missing tail filled in from the germline J gene. V dropped 1 base and J dropped 5; count of bases not matched to a gene: 4. Germline CDR1 reads SEHNR; CDR2 reads FQNEAQ (reference sequence). The CDR3 runs 15 residues.

This clone was seen many times. Read data end 3 residues before the CDR3 end; the end is taken from the germline J gene. The gene calls are TRBV6-1 and TRBJ1-2, with 8 bases fitting TRBD1. The CDR3 runs to 14 residues. Germline CDR1 and CDR2: MNHNS and SASEGT. The CDR3: CASSEGFTGGGYTF. Incomplete CDR3 DNA: TGTGCCAGCAGTGAAGGTTTCACAGGGGGAGGC.

This clone was observed at least ten times. The DNA ends 3 residues before the CDR3 does, and the rest of the CDR3 is filled in from the germline J gene. The rearrangement joins TRBV29-1 to TRBJ2-1; 11 bases are a match to TRBD2. V was pared by 4 bases and J by 2 bases, with 16 bases of the junction left unmatched. Germline assignment: CDR1 SQVTM and CDR2 ANQGSEA. The CDR3 is made up of 19 amino acids. CDR3 loop: CSVAGVWLAGGTAYNEQFF. Partial CDR3 DNA: TGCAGCGTTGCGGGGGTCTGGCTAGCGGGAGGCACGGCCTACAATGAG.

In this sample, this clone turned up many times. Sequencing ends 3 residues short of the CDR3 end; the germline J gene provides the rest. The V and J genes are TRBV7-2 and TRBJ1-2, with D possibly being TRBD1 (6 bases). CDR3 length equals 13 residues. Germline-derived CDR1 and CDR2 are SGHTA and FQGNSA. The sequenced part of the CDR3 DNA is TGTGCCAGCAGCCGCGGGGGGGCTGGAGGC. Protein: CASSRGGAGG. The whole CDR3 protein is CASSRGGAGGYTF. Full variable domain (outside the CDR3, taken from reference TRBV7-2 and TRBJ1-2): GAGVSQSPSNKVTEKGKDVELRCDPISGHTALYWYRQSLGQGLEFLIYFQGNSAPDKSGLPSDRFSAERTGGSVSTLTIQRTQQEDSAVYLCASSRGGAGGYTFGSGTRLTVV.

There are many counts of this clone. The DNA ends 3 residues before the CDR3 does, and the rest of the CDR3 is filled in from the germline J gene. The chain carries TRBV6-2 or TRBV6-3 and TRBJ2-1, with 9 bases that match TRBD2. This CDR3 is built from 14 residues. V was clipped by 6 bases and J by 9 bases; unmatched bases: 9. CDR1 is MNHEY and CDR2 is SVGEGT in the germline V gene. CDR3 bases read: TGTGCCAGCAGAGAGAATAGCGGGAGCACTGAG. Translated, it gives CASRENSGSTE. The whole CDR3 sequence reads CASRENSGSTEQFF.

This clone was found many times. The CDR3 end is not reached by the read, which stops 3 residues before it; the germline J gene fills it in. The chain employs TRBV19 and TRBJ1-2, with 10 bases matching TRBD1. V lost 6 bases and J lost 4; bases outside the gene matches: 8. The length of the CDR3 is 15 residues. Germline lookup yields CDR1 LNHDA and CDR2 SQIVND (reference sequence). The sequenced CDR3 bases are TGTGCCAGTAGCCCCTGGACAGGGGGGACCTATGGC. It encodes CASSPWTGGTYG. The full-length CDR3 reads as CASSPWTGGTYGYTF.

Concerning this clone: Read sequence stops 3 residues before the CDR3 end, and the germline J gene provides the missing end. The chain joins TRBV18 to TRBJ2-2; D is perhaps TRBD1 (5 bases). V shed 0 bases and J shed 0 bases, with 11 bases lying between them. This CDR3 is built from 17 residues. Per the germline V gene, CDR1 is KGHSH and CDR2 is LQKENI. The CDR3: CASSPPTGYTNTGELFF. Incomplete CDR3 DNA: TGTGCCAGCTCACCACCTACAGGCTACACGAACACCGGGGAG.

This clone has a count of ten or more. The read ends 3 residues before the CDR3 terminus; that terminus is restored from the germline J gene. The rearrangement uses TRBV7-2 and TRBJ2-7; possible D gene TRBD1, 7 bases. The CDR3 length is 14 residues. Trimming cost V 3 bases and J 4 bases, with 13 bases left between them. Looked up from germline, CDR1 is SGHTA and CDR2 is FQGNSA. This chain's CDR3 is CASSFSGGQYEQYF. The part of the CDR3 DNA that was read is TGTGCCAGCAGCTTTTCAGGGGGGCAGTACGAG.